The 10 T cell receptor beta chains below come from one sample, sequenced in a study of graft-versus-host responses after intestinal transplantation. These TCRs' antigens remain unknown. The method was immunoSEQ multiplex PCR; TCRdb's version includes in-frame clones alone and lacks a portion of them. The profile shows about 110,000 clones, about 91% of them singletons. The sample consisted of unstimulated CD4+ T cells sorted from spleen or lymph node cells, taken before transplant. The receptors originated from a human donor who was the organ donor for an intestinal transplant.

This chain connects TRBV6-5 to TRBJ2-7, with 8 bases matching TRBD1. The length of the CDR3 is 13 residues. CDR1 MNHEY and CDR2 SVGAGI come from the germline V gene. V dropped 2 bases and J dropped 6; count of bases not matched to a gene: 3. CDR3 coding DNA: TGTGCCAGCAGTTACCAAGACAGGGGCGAGCAGTACTTC. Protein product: CASSYQDRGEQYF.

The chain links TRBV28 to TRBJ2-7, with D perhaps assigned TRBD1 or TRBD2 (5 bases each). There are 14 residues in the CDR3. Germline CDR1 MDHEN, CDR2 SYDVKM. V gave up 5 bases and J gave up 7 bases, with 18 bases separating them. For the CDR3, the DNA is TGTGCCAGCAGTACCGGGACGGTACGAAGGGAGCAGTACTTC. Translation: CASSTGTVRREQYF. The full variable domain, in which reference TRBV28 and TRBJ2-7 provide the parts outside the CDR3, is DVKVTQSSRYLVKRTGEKVFLECVQDMDHENMFWYRQDPGLGLRLIYFSYDVKMKEKGDIPEGYSVSREKKERFSLILESASTNQTSMYLCASSTGTVRREQYFGPGTRLTVT.

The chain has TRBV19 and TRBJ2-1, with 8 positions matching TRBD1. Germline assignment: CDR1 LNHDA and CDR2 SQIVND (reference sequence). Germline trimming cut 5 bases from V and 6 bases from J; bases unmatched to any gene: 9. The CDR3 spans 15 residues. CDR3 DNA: TGTGCCAGTAGTCCTGGGGACAGGCTCCCCAATGAGCAGTTCTTC. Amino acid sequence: CASSPGDRLPNEQFF.

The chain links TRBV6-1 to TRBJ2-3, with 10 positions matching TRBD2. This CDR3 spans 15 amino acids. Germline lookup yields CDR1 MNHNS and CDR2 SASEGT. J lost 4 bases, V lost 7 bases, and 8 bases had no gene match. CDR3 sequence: CASTRAGGPPDTQYF. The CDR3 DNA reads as TGTGCCAGCACAAGAGCGGGAGGGCCTCCAGATACGCAGTATTTT.

CDR3 region: CASSLAGQFLYEQYF. CDR3 bases: TGTGCCAGCAGTTTAGCGGGACAGTTCCTCTACGAGCAGTACTTC. The chain employs TRBV28 and TRBJ2-7; D perhaps matches TRBD1 (7 bases). CDR3 length: 15 amino acids. In germline, CDR1 is MDHEN, CDR2 SYDVKM. V was trimmed by 2 bases and J by 3 bases, leaving 14 bases between them.

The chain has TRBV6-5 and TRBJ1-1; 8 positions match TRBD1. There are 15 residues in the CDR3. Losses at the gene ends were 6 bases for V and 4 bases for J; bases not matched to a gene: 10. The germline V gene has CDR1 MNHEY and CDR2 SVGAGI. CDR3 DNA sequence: TGTGCCAGCAGCACCGCGCGACAGGGGAGCACTGAAGCTTTCTTT. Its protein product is CASSTARQGSTEAFF.

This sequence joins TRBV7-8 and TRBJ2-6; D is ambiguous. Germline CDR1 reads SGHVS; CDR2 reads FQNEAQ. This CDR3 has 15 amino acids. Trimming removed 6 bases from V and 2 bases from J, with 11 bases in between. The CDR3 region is CASRPATAGANVLTF. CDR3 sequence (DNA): TGTGCCAGCAGACCTGCCACGGCTGGGGCCAACGTCCTGACTTTC.

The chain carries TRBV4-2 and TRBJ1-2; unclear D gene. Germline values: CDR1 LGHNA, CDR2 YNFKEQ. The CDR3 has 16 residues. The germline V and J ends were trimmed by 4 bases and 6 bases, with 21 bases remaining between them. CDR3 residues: CASSLPRTTLGDGYTF. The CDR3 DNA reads TGTGCCAGCAGCCTACCAAGAACCACCCTAGGTGATGGCTACACCTTC.

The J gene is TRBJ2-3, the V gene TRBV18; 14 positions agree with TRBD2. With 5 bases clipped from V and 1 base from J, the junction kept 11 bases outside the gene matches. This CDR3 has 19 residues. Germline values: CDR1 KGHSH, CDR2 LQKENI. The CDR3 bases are TGTGCCAGCTCAACACTCGGGACTAGCGGGAGCCGAGGCACAGATACGCAGTATTTT. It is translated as CASSTLGTSGSRGTDTQYF.

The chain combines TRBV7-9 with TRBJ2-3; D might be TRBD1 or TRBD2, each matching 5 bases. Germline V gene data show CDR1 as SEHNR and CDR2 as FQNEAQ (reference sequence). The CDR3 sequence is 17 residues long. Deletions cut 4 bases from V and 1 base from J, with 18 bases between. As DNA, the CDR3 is TGTGCCAGCAGCTCTCGACCCGACCTGGGGGGCACAGATACGCAGTATTTT. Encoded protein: CASSSRPDLGGTDTQYF.